One sample yielded the 10 T cell receptor beta chains listed below, sequenced in a study of T-cell reconstitution after alpha-beta-depleted transplantation in children. Construction of the TCRbeta library involved unique molecular identifiers. Each CDR3 protein is one row after TCRdb ran MiXCR on the PCR reads. Here the sample spans some 120,000 distinct CDR3 sequences, under 25% being singletons. Specimen: PBMCs, mostly from graft donor cells, collected 180 days after TCRalphabeta/CD19-depleted stem cell transplant. These receptors all come from a male patient aged 2-10 years who had a stem cell transplant for chronic granulomatous disease, so the T cells may come from the graft donor.

This clonotype has at least ten counts. The rearrangement uses TRBV20-1 and TRBJ2-1; D unclear. Germline-derived CDR1 and CDR2 are DFQATT and SNEGSKA (reference sequence). The CDR3 has 14 residues. The V and J ends lost 6 bases and 0 bases respectively, with 12 bases between them. The CDR3 region has the DNA TGCAGTGCCTTTGGATCCTTCTCCTACAATGAGCAGTTCTTC. Translation: CSAFGSFSYNEQFF.

This clonotype was recorded at least ten times. This chain joins TRBV20-1 and TRBJ2-1; no clear D gene. Germline CDR1 DFQATT, CDR2 SNEGSKA (reference sequence). Trimming removed 0 bases at V and 6 bases at J, with 9 bases between. There are 13 residues in the CDR3. Written as DNA, the CDR3 is TGCAGTGCTAGAGACCCCCCATCCAATGAGCAGTTCTTC. This sequence encodes CSARDPPSNEQFF.

This chain links TRBV20-1 with TRBJ2-1, with 10 bases that match TRBD1. Germline trimming cut 3 bases from V and 6 bases from J; bases unmatched to any gene: 8. The CDR3 is made up of 15 amino acids. Germline CDR1 DFQATT, CDR2 SNEGSKA (reference sequence). The CDR3 loop is CSARTPGTGVNEQFF. CDR3 DNA: TGCAGTGCTAGGACCCCGGGGACAGGGGTCAATGAGCAGTTCTTC.

The CDR3 bases are TGTGCCAGCAGCTTAGTAGGGGCAGGAGAGACCCAGTACTTC. As protein: CASSLVGAGETQYF. The rearrangement joins TRBV5-6 to TRBJ2-5; TRBD1 might be the D (5 bases). The CDR3 has 14 amino acids. The germline CDR1 and CDR2 sequences are SGHDT and YYEEEE. Deletions cut 2 bases from V and 4 bases from J, with 12 bases between.

Many counts were recorded for this clonotype. In DNA, the CDR3 is TGTGCCAGCAGCTTATCCGGGGGGTCCACGGATACGCAGTATTTT. This gives the protein CASSLSGGSTDTQYF. The chain couples TRBV9 to TRBJ2-3; 7 nucleotides match TRBD2. There are 15 residues in the CDR3. With V trimmed by 4 bases and J by 6 bases, 11 bases remained unmatched. Germline-derived CDR1 and CDR2 are SGDLS and YYNGEE.

In its sample, this clonotype was seen many times. V is TRBV9 and J is TRBJ2-7; D might be TRBD1 or TRBD2, each matching 5 bases. Germline V CDR1 and CDR2: SGDLS, YYNGEE. Trimming took 0 bases from V and 5 from J, leaving 12 bases between them. The CDR3 loop spans 14 amino acids. The CDR3 reads CASSVVGTSNEQYF. Written as DNA, the CDR3 is TGTGCCAGCAGCGTAGTTGGGACCTCAAACGAGCAGTACTTC.

A note on this clonotype: The junction differs from germline at one of its ends, possibly a read error. The chain joins TRBV3-1 to TRBJ1-1; 9 bases map to TRBD1. From germline, CDR1 is LGHDT and CDR2 YNNKEL (reference sequence). This CDR3 has 19 residues. The CDR3 reads CARSSRSGQGRDLNTEAFF. In DNA, the CDR3 is TGTGCCCGCAGCTCGCGATCAGGACAGGGGCGAGACCTGAACACTGAAGCTTTCTTT.

The chain employs TRBV7-2 and TRBJ2-1, with 7 bases that match TRBD1. The V segment lost 5 bases and the J segment 9 bases; nucleotides outside the gene matches: 10. CDR1 is SGHTA and CDR2 is FQGNSA in the germline V gene. The CDR3 totals 14 residues. The CDR3 reads CASSARVGGFEQFF. CDR3 coding DNA: TGTGCCAGCAGCGCAAGGGTAGGGGGCTTTGAGCAGTTCTTC.

The rearrangement links TRBV12-3 or TRBV12-4 to TRBJ2-5, with TRBD1 matching 9 bases. Trimming cost V 6 bases and J 4 bases; bases outside gene matches: 6. The CDR3 has 14 residues. CDR3 in DNA: TGTGCCAGCAGCGCGGGACAGGGAGGAGAGACCCAGTACTTC. Residues: CASSAGQGGETQYF.

This clonotype was seen at least ten times. The chain carries TRBV20-1 and TRBJ1-6, with TRBD1 matching over 8 bases. The J segment lost 7 bases and the V segment lost 5 bases, leaving 7 bases of the junction unmatched. The CDR3 totals 14 residues. Germline CDR1 reads DFQATT; CDR2 reads SNEGSKA (reference sequence). Here the CDR3 reads CSAPDRGSNSPLHF. CDR3 bases: TGCAGTGCTCCCGACAGGGGATCCAATTCACCCCTCCACTTT.